These T cell receptor beta chains were read from a single sample in a study of blood T cell repertoires in COVID-19. Method: immunoSEQ multiplex PCR; TCRdb's copy keeps in-frame clones and lacks some. The sample has approximately 300,000 clones; approximately 85% are singletons. The sample taken for sequencing was peripheral blood. The receptors shown here come from a human donor with COVID-19, enrolled during active disease. The donor label of this sample is uncertain. Each CDR3 is given with its conserved first and last residue. Fields, in order: clone size, V gene, J gene, D gene, CDR3 DNA, CDR3 protein. The D gene is left open where the match is weak. Expanded clones get a size class; other rows say once, few or many, or leave the size out.

-,TRBV5-5,TRBJ2-7,-,TGTGCCAGCAGCCCGCGCCCCGGGACAACCTACGAGCAGTACTTC,CASSPRPGTTYEQYF
many,TRBV10-2,TRBJ2-2,-,TGCGCCAGCAGTGTAAACAGATACACCGGGGAGCTGTTTTTT,CASSVNRYTGELFF
-,TRBV5-1,TRBJ1-1,-,TGCGCCAGCAGCACCGGGACAAGGAACACTGAAGCTTTCTTT,CASSTGTRNTEAFF
few,TRBV28,TRBJ1-1,-,TGTGCCAGCAGTCCGGCCAGGGGCATATATGAAGCTTTCTTT,CASSPARGIYEAFF
-,TRBV19,TRBJ1-5,-,TGTGCCAGTAGTATCAGGCAGTCTCAGCCCCAGCATTTT,CASSIRQSQPQHF
-,TRBV19,TRBJ1-5,TRBD1,TGTGCCAGTAGTATCTTCCTAGTGACAGGGAGCAATCAGCCCCAGCATTTT,CASSIFLVTGSNQPQHF
few,TRBV2,TRBJ1-4,-,TGTGCCAGCAGTCGGGACAAGAGAAATGAAAAACTGTTTTTT,CASSRDKRNEKLFF
-,TRBV30,TRBJ1-3,-,TGTGCCTGGAGACCTACAGGGAACGGAAACACCATATATTTT,CAWRPTGNGNTIYF
-,TRBV30,TRBJ1-2,-,TGTGCCTTAACGACAGACTTTTATGGCTACACCTTC,CALTTDFYGYTF
once,TRBV9,TRBJ1-4,-,TGTGCCAGCAGCGCGACAGGCAAGCTTAATGAAAAACTGTTTTTT,CASSATGKLNEKLFF
-,TRBV4-1,TRBJ2-1,-,TGCGCCAGCAGCCAAGTGCCCCTGGGGGGAAGCTCCTACAATGAGCAGTTCTTC,CASSQVPLGGSSYNEQFF
-,TRBV29-1,TRBJ2-1,-,TGCAGCGTTGGGGTAGCAGTTTACAATGAGCAGTTCTTC,CSVGVAVYNEQFF
-,TRBV30,TRBJ1-3,-,TGTGCCTGGAGTAGCGGAGGATCTGGAAACACCATATATTTT,CAWSSGGSGNTIYF
-,TRBV27,TRBJ1-1,-,TGTGCCAGCAGTTTAAACCGGGTGAACACTGAAGCTTTCTTT,CASSLNRVNTEAFF
-,TRBV27,TRBJ2-7,-,TGTGCCAGCAGTGTCCGGGGGTACGAGCAGTACTTC,CASSVRGYEQYF
-,TRBV11-3,TRBJ1-1,TRBD1,TGTGCCAGCAGCTCAGGACAGGTGAACACTGAAGCTTTCTTT,CASSSGQVNTEAFF
few,TRBV11-2,TRBJ1-1,-,TGTGCCAGCAGCTTAGGCAGGTTGAACACTGAAGCTTTCTTT,CASSLGRLNTEAFF
-,TRBV29-1,TRBJ2-7,-,TGCAGCGTTGGACCCGCGGGGGCGCGGAACGAGCAGTACTTC,CSVGPAGARNEQYF
few,TRBV27,TRBJ2-7,TRBD2,TGTGCCAGCAGTTTGGAGGGACTAGCGGGCGAGCAGTACTTC,CASSLEGLAGEQYF
-,TRBV28,TRBJ1-4,TRBD1,TGTGCCAGCAGTTTAGAGGGGGCGAAACTGTTTTTT,CASSLEGAKLFF
once,TRBV5-6,TRBJ1-2,TRBD1,TGTGCCAGCAGCTCAGAAAGGACAGGGGGACACTATGGCTACACCTTC,CASSSERTGGHYGYTF
-,TRBV7-9,TRBJ2-6,TRBD2,TGTGCCAGCAGCTCTATAGAAACGGGGGGCGTCCTGACTTTC,CASSSIETGGVLTF
-,TRBV5-1,TRBJ2-1,TRBD2,TGCGCCAGCAGCCTCGGGACTAGCGGGACAGGGTACAATGAGCAGTTCTTC,CASSLGTSGTGYNEQFF
-,TRBV11-2,TRBJ2-1,-,TGTGCCAGCAGCTCCGGCGGTGAGCAGTTCTTC,CASSSGGEQFF
-,TRBV24-1,TRBJ2-3,TRBD2,TGTGCCACCAGTGACTGGACTAGCGGGAGGGTTTCAGATACGCAGTATTTT,CATSDWTSGRVSDTQYF
-,TRBV21-1,TRBJ2-6,-,TGTGCCAGCAGCAAAGCCAGACAGCCTCTCCGCTCTGGGGCCAACGTCCTGACTTTC,CASSKARQPLRSGANVLTF
-,TRBV11-3,TRBJ2-1,-,TGTGCCAGCAGCTTAGATTCTTGGACAGACAATGAGCAGTTCTTC,CASSLDSWTDNEQFF
-,TRBV5-1,TRBJ2-3,TRBD1,TGCGCCAGCAGCTTGGTGGGACAGGCTTTCCCAGATACGCAGTATTTT,CASSLVGQAFPDTQYF
few,TRBV7-2,TRBJ1-1,TRBD1,TGTGCCAGCACGCCCCAGGGGGGCTTGAACACTGAAGCTTTCTTT,CASTPQGGLNTEAFF
-,TRBV28,TRBJ1-1,-,TGTGCCAGCAGTTTGAGGGTAACCACTGAAGCTTTCTTT,CASSLRVTTEAFF